This is a list of T cell receptor beta chains from one sample in a study of blood T cell repertoires in COVID-19. Sequenced by immunoSEQ multiplex PCR; TCRdb stores in-frame clones only, minus some. The data show roughly 160,000 clones, under 90% seen once. The sequenced material came from peripheral blood. The receptors here all came from a woman aged 80 or older with active or convalescent COVID-19. Each CDR3 is given with its conserved first and last residue. The D gene is left open where the match is weak. Expanded clones get a size class; other rows say once, few or many, or leave the size out.

cdr3_aa: CASSPVSDRGGDSPLHF; cdr3_nt: TGTGCCAGCTCACCAGTCTCAGACCGGGGGGGAGATTCACCCCTCCACTTT; v_call: TRBV18; d_call: NA; clone_size: NA; j_call: TRBJ1-6
cdr3_aa: CASSLAGDSYGYTF; cdr3_nt: TGCGCCAGCAGCTTGGCGGGGGACAGCTATGGCTACACCTTC; v_call: TRBV5-1; d_call: TRBD1; clone_size: NA; j_call: TRBJ1-2
cdr3_aa: CASSLWTRQGANGYTF; cdr3_nt: TGTGCCAGCAGCTTATGGACAAGACAGGGGGCAAATGGCTACACCTTC; v_call: TRBV7-9; d_call: TRBD1; clone_size: NA; j_call: TRBJ1-2
cdr3_aa: CASSPTGDSGQYF; cdr3_nt: TGTGCCAGCTCACCGACCGGGGACAGCGGGCAGTACTTC; v_call: TRBV18; d_call: TRBD1; clone_size: NA; j_call: TRBJ2-7
cdr3_aa: CASSFYQGQGAQPQHF; cdr3_nt: TGTGCCAGCAGCTTCTACCAAGGACAGGGGGCTCAGCCCCAGCATTTT; v_call: TRBV7-2; d_call: TRBD1; clone_size: NA; j_call: TRBJ1-5
cdr3_aa: CASRSDPGTADYGYTF; cdr3_nt: TGTGCCAGCAGGTCCGACCCCGGGACAGCCGACTATGGCTACACCTTC; v_call: TRBV5-4; d_call: TRBD1; clone_size: NA; j_call: TRBJ1-2
cdr3_aa: CASSQDWVAEPQHF; cdr3_nt: TGTGCCAGCAGCCAAGACTGGGTTGCAGAGCCCCAGCATTTT; v_call: TRBV16; d_call: NA; clone_size: NA; j_call: TRBJ1-5
cdr3_aa: CASSISAGTGNTEAFF; cdr3_nt: TGTGCCAGTAGTATATCTGCGGGGACGGGGAACACTGAAGCTTTCTTT; v_call: TRBV19; d_call: NA; clone_size: NA; j_call: TRBJ1-1
cdr3_aa: CAWDLGTGIPTEAFF; cdr3_nt: TGTGCCTGGGACCTCGGGACAGGGATTCCGACTGAAGCTTTCTTT; v_call: TRBV30; d_call: TRBD1; clone_size: NA; j_call: TRBJ1-1
cdr3_aa: CASSSGNTGELFF; cdr3_nt: TGTGCCAGCAGCTCAGGGAACACCGGGGAGCTGTTTTTT; v_call: TRBV5-5; d_call: NA; clone_size: NA; j_call: TRBJ2-2
cdr3_aa: CASSVGSGAEAFF; cdr3_nt: TGTGCCAGCAGCGTAGGTAGCGGCGCTGAAGCTTTCTTT; v_call: TRBV9; d_call: NA; clone_size: NA; j_call: TRBJ1-1
cdr3_aa: CASSQPGQSTEAFF; cdr3_nt: TGTGCCAGCAGCCAACCGGGACAGAGCACTGAAGCTTTCTTT; v_call: TRBV3-1/TRBV3-2; d_call: TRBD1; clone_size: NA; j_call: TRBJ1-1
cdr3_aa: CASSESGTRDNEQFF; cdr3_nt: TGCGCCAGCAGTGAGTCCGGGACACGGGACAATGAGCAGTTCTTC; v_call: TRBV10-1; d_call: NA; clone_size: NA; j_call: TRBJ2-1
cdr3_aa: CASSRGTTGNTIYF; cdr3_nt: TGTGCCAGCAGTCGCGGGACGACTGGAAACACCATATATTTT; v_call: TRBV7-9; d_call: NA; clone_size: NA; j_call: TRBJ1-3
cdr3_aa: CASSLERGGPQHF; cdr3_nt: TGTGCCAGCAGCTTAGAAAGAGGTGGGCCCCAGCATTTT; v_call: TRBV7-2; d_call: NA; clone_size: NA; j_call: TRBJ1-5
cdr3_aa: CASSLAREGWSGELFF; cdr3_nt: TGCGCCAGCAGCTTGGCGAGGGAGGGCTGGTCCGGGGAGCTGTTTTTT; v_call: TRBV5-1; d_call: TRBD2; clone_size: NA; j_call: TRBJ2-2
cdr3_aa: CSVEAPTGNTGELFF; cdr3_nt: TGCAGCGTTGAAGCCCCGACAGGGAACACCGGGGAGCTGTTTTTT; v_call: TRBV29-1; d_call: NA; clone_size: few; j_call: TRBJ2-2
cdr3_aa: CSVVASGQETQYF; cdr3_nt: TGCAGCGTTGTAGCTAGCGGACAAGAGACCCAGTACTTC; v_call: TRBV29-1; d_call: TRBD2; clone_size: NA; j_call: TRBJ2-5
cdr3_aa: CAREQGAVYNEQFF; cdr3_nt: TGTGCCAGGGAACAGGGGGCGGTCTACAATGAGCAGTTCTTC; v_call: TRBV28; d_call: TRBD1; clone_size: NA; j_call: TRBJ2-1
cdr3_aa: CAWSRDRGEKLFF; cdr3_nt: TGTGCCTGGAGTCGGGACAGGGGTGAAAAACTGTTTTTT; v_call: TRBV30; d_call: TRBD1; clone_size: once; j_call: TRBJ1-4
cdr3_aa: CASSLEFQGAAIPYEQYF; cdr3_nt: TGTGCCAGCAGCTTAGAATTTCAGGGGGCGGCGATCCCCTACGAGCAGTACTTC; v_call: TRBV7-2; d_call: TRBD1; clone_size: few; j_call: TRBJ2-7
cdr3_aa: CASSLVVGAEQYF; cdr3_nt: TGTGCCAGCAGCTTAGTTGTAGGAGCCGAGCAGTACTTC; v_call: TRBV11-3; d_call: NA; clone_size: NA; j_call: TRBJ2-7
cdr3_aa: CASQTGEREKLFF; cdr3_nt: TGTGCCAGCCAGACAGGGGAGCGTGAAAAACTGTTTTTT; v_call: TRBV2; d_call: TRBD1; clone_size: NA; j_call: TRBJ1-4
cdr3_aa: CATSRGGQGVTQYF; cdr3_nt: TGTGCCACCAGCAGGGGTGGACAAGGCGTGACCCAGTACTTC; v_call: TRBV15; d_call: NA; clone_size: NA; j_call: TRBJ2-5